The 23 T cell receptor beta chains given below trace back to one sample, sequenced in a study of blood T cell repertoires in COVID-19. The repertoire was sequenced with immunoSEQ multiplex PCR; TCRdb's copy has only in-frame clones and lacks some. The sample records about 97,000 clones, roughly 80% being singletons. Source material: peripheral blood. These receptors came from a man between 60 and 70 years old with acute or convalescent COVID-19.

The rearrangement uses TRBV28 and TRBJ2-7; a possible D gene is TRBD1 (5 bases). V gave up 1 base and J gave up 3 bases, with 13 bases separating them. Germline-derived CDR1 and CDR2 are MDHEN and SYDVKM. The CDR3 is 15 amino acids. The CDR3 region has the DNA TGTGCCAGCAGTTTATCGCCAGGGAATCACTACGAGCAGTACTTC. Its translation is CASSLSPGNHYEQYF.

V is TRBV3-1 (or the pseudogene TRBV3-2) and J is TRBJ1-5, with 7 bases matching TRBD1. CDR3 length: 15 residues. CDR1 is LGHDT, CDR2 YNNKEL, per germline (reference sequence). J was trimmed by 6 bases and V by 6 bases; bases with no gene match: 11. CDR3 in DNA: TGTGCCAGCAGTCATCCGACAGGGCTTGGTCAGCCCCAGCATTTT. Protein: CASSHPTGLGQPQHF.

In its sample, this clone was seen once. The V call is TRBV27, the J call TRBJ2-7; D is ambiguous. From germline, CDR1 is MNHEY and CDR2 SMNVEV (reference sequence). This CDR3 comprises 12 residues. V was trimmed by 5 bases and J by 2 bases, leaving 7 bases between them. The CDR3 sequence: CASSPSPYEQYF. The DNA of the CDR3 is TGTGCCAGCAGTCCCTCCCCCTACGAGCAGTACTTC.

This chain links TRBV10-2 with TRBJ2-5, with TRBD1 as a possible D gene (6 bases). The V gene lost 8 bases and the J gene lost 5 bases, with 21 bases spanning the gap. This CDR3 has 15 amino acids. CDR1 and CDR2 from the germline V gene are WSHSY and SAAADI. The chain's CDR3 is CASGSVGQGWETQYF. CDR3 nucleotides: TGCGCCAGCGGTTCCGTGGGTCAGGGGTGGGAGACCCAGTACTTC.

This clone has only a few counts. The rearrangement uses TRBV29-1 and TRBJ2-5; TRBD2 matches at 9 bases. Germline V gene sequence: CDR1 SQVTM, CDR2 ANQGSEA. CDR3 length: 14 amino acids. The ends lost 4 bases at V and 4 bases at J; junction bases unmatched: 7. The CDR3 nucleotides read TGCAGCGTTGCTGGCGGGGGGGCCGGAGAGACCCAGTACTTC. Encoded protein: CSVAGGGAGETQYF.

The chain employs TRBV4-1 and TRBJ2-7; TRBD2 agrees at 8 bases. V lost 1 base, J lost 6 bases, and 8 bases stayed unmatched. CDR1 and CDR2 from the germline V gene are MGHRA and YSYEKL. This CDR3 region has 15 residues. The CDR3: CASSQGFGLAPEQYF. The CDR3 nucleotides are TGCGCCAGCAGCCAAGGGTTTGGACTAGCACCCGAGCAGTACTTC.

The chain couples TRBV11-2 to TRBJ2-1; D may be TRBD1 (7 bases). Germline V lookup: CDR1 SGHAT, CDR2 FQNNGV. Trimming removed 5 bases at V and 12 bases at J, with 23 bases between. CDR3 length: 15 amino acids. This CDR3 reads CASSKGGQWTFGQFF. The DNA of the CDR3 is TGTGCCAGCAGCAAGGGGGGACAGTGGACTTTTGGGCAGTTCTTC. Looking up the rest from reference TRBV11-2 and TRBJ2-1 gives the full variable domain: EAGVAQSPRYKIIEKRQSVAFWCNPISGHATLYWYQQILGQGPKLLIQFQNNGVVDDSQLPKDRFSAERLKGVDSTLKIQPAKLEDSAVYLCASSKGGQWTFGQFFGPGTRLTVL.

The chain's CDR3 is CASSLGKDRGYF. CDR3 sequence (DNA): TGTGCCAGCAGCTTAGGGAAGGACAGGGGATACTTC. The V call is TRBV11-2, the J call TRBJ2-4; 9 nucleotides align to TRBD1. This CDR3 is 12 amino acids long. CDR1 SGHAT and CDR2 FQNNGV come from the germline V gene. V dropped 1 base and J dropped 16; count of bases not matched to a gene: 5.

The CDR3 spells CASSQMGREGEKLFF. CDR3 DNA sequence: TGCGCCAGCAGCCAGATGGGCAGGGAGGGTGAAAAACTGTTTTTT. V usage is TRBV5-1 and J usage is TRBJ1-4; D possibly corresponds to TRBD1 (5 bases). From germline, CDR1 is SGHRS and CDR2 YFSETQ. CDR3 length: 15 amino acids. The ends were cut back, 4 bases at V and 7 bases at J, with 17 bases in the middle. The full variable domain, its missing parts supplied by reference TRBV5-1 and TRBJ1-4, is KAGVTQTPRYLIKTRGQQVTLSCSPISGHRSVSWYQQTPGQGLQFLFEYFSETQRNKGNFPGRFSGRQFSNSRSEMNVSTLELGDSALYLCASSQMGREGEKLFFGSGTQLSVL.

The genes are TRBV7-2 and TRBJ2-7, with D perhaps matching TRBD1 (5 bases). Trimming left V 5 bases short and J 4 bases short, with 12 bases between. The germline gives CDR1 SGHTA, CDR2 FQGNSA. This CDR3 is 13 amino acids long. CDR3 in amino acids: CASSMTDQYEQYF. In nucleotides, the CDR3 is TGTGCCAGCAGCATGACAGACCAATACGAGCAGTACTTC.

This clone has more than one count but fewer than ten. The CDR3 DNA sequence: TGTGCCAGCAGTTACTCGGGGACAGGGGGCAATGAGCAGTTCTTC. Protein: CASSYSGTGGNEQFF. V is TRBV6-5 and J is TRBJ2-1, with 11 bases matching TRBD1. The germline V gene has CDR1 MNHEY and CDR2 SVGAGI. Trimming cost V 0 bases and J 6 bases; bases outside gene matches: 1. This CDR3 region has 15 residues.

The genes are TRBV3-1 (or the pseudogene TRBV3-2) and TRBJ2-7; possibly TRBD1 for D (5 bases). Trimming removed 1 base at V and 5 bases at J, with 15 bases between. This CDR3 contains 15 residues. Germline assignment: CDR1 LGHDT and CDR2 YNNKEL (reference sequence). CDR3 nucleotides: TGTGCCAGCAGCCAAGGCGCAGGGCCTTTTGACGAGCAGTACTTC. It encodes CASSQGAGPFDEQYF.

This clone was seen only once. The V call is TRBV27, the J call TRBJ1-4; D is perhaps TRBD1 (6 bases). Germline V gene data show CDR1 as MNHEY and CDR2 as SMNVEV (reference sequence). Trimming removed 6 bases at V and 8 bases at J, with 19 bases between. There are 15 residues in the CDR3. In nucleotides, the CDR3 is TGTGCCAGCAGAAGACAACAGGGTGGAGGCGAAAAACTGTTTTTT. Its protein product is CASRRQQGGGEKLFF.

The chain has TRBV3-1 (or the pseudogene TRBV3-2) and TRBJ2-5, with D maybe TRBD1 (5 bases). Per the germline V gene, CDR1 is LGHDT and CDR2 is YNNKEL (reference sequence). The CDR3 has 15 residues. The V end lost 4 bases, the J end lost 5 bases, and 17 bases lay between the germline ends. The CDR3 spells CASSRRTPKGETQYF. In DNA, the CDR3 is TGTGCCAGCAGCCGCCGGACACCCAAGGGTGAGACCCAGTACTTC.

This chain links TRBV5-1 with TRBJ2-3; 10 nucleotides align to TRBD2. Germline CDR1 is SGHRS and CDR2 is YFSETQ. With 5 bases clipped from V and 2 bases from J, the junction kept 5 bases outside the gene matches. The CDR3 sequence is 15 residues long. CDR3: CASRRGLADTDTQYF. The DNA for the CDR3 is TGCGCCAGCAGACGAGGACTAGCGGACACAGATACGCAGTATTTT.

V and J are TRBV12-3 or TRBV12-4 and TRBJ1-2; 9 bases align to TRBD1. With V trimmed by 4 bases and J by 8 bases, 2 bases remained unmatched. This CDR3 is 12 amino acids long. The CDR3 bases are TGTGCCAGCAGTTCGGACAGGGGAGGCTACACCTTC. This encodes CASSSDRGGYTF.

This clone came up a few times. The DNA for the CDR3 is TGTGCCAGCAGCTTAGAGGGAGCGGTTGCCTACAATGAGCAGTTCTTC. Its translation is CASSLEGAVAYNEQFF. This chain connects TRBV11-3 to TRBJ2-1; possibly TRBD2 for D (5 bases). The CDR3 runs to 16 residues. The germline gives CDR1 SGHNT, CDR2 YENEEA. The V end was cut by 0 bases, the J end by 2 bases, with 11 bases between.

The V gene is TRBV4-1, the J gene TRBJ1-2; 8 positions agree with TRBD1. Per germline, CDR1 MGHRA and CDR2 YSYEKL. The CDR3 runs 12 residues. Losses at the gene ends were 4 bases for V and 8 bases for J; bases not matched to a gene: 3. The CDR3: CASSPGQAGYTF. The CDR3, as DNA: TGCGCCAGCAGCCCGGGACAGGCAGGCTACACCTTC.

The chain employs TRBV7-9 and TRBJ1-1; a weak D match, TRBD1 (6 bases). This CDR3 has 11 amino acids. Germline V lookup: CDR1 SEHNR, CDR2 FQNEAQ (reference sequence). Between the trimmed V and J ends, which lost 3 bases and 7 bases, there was a span of 6 bases. CDR3 amino acids: CASSLDSEAFF. The CDR3 nucleotides are TGTGCCAGCAGCTTGGACAGTGAAGCTTTCTTT.

This clone was detected only once. The rearrangement links TRBV19 to TRBJ2-3; no clear D gene. CDR3 length: 14 residues. The ends were cut back, 3 bases at V and 2 bases at J, with 9 bases in the middle. Germline assignment: CDR1 LNHDA and CDR2 SQIVND (reference sequence). CDR3 region: CASSMGLNTDTQYF. The CDR3 DNA is TGTGCCAGTAGTATGGGCCTCAACACAGATACGCAGTATTTT.

The sample holds one count of this clone. The chain carries TRBV28 and TRBJ1-2; 7 positions match TRBD1. The CDR3 covers 13 residues. V lost 6 bases, J lost 6 bases, and 7 bases stayed unmatched. Germline values: CDR1 MDHEN, CDR2 SYDVKM. CDR3 nucleotide sequence: TGTGCCAGCAGCCCCGACAGGGCGGATGGCTACACCTTC. Protein sequence: CASSPDRADGYTF.

The chain couples TRBV29-1 to TRBJ2-5; the match to TRBD1 covers 7 bases. The CDR3 covers 12 residues. V lost 6 bases, J lost 5 bases, and 6 bases stayed unmatched. CDR1 and CDR2 from the germline V gene are SQVTM and ANQGSEA. CDR3 nucleotides: TGCAGCGTATCGACAGGGACCGAGACCCAGTACTTC. This sequence encodes CSVSTGTETQYF.

This clone was recorded a few times. The V gene is TRBV25-1, the J gene TRBJ2-5, with 9 bases aligning to TRBD1. Per the germline V gene, CDR1 is MGHDK and CDR2 is SYGVNS. The V segment lost 4 bases and the J segment 5 bases; nucleotides outside the gene matches: 11. The length of the CDR3 is 16 residues. CDR3 region: CASSVRDRALLETQYF. In DNA, the CDR3 is TGTGCCAGCAGTGTCCGGGACAGGGCCCTCCTGGAGACCCAGTACTTC.